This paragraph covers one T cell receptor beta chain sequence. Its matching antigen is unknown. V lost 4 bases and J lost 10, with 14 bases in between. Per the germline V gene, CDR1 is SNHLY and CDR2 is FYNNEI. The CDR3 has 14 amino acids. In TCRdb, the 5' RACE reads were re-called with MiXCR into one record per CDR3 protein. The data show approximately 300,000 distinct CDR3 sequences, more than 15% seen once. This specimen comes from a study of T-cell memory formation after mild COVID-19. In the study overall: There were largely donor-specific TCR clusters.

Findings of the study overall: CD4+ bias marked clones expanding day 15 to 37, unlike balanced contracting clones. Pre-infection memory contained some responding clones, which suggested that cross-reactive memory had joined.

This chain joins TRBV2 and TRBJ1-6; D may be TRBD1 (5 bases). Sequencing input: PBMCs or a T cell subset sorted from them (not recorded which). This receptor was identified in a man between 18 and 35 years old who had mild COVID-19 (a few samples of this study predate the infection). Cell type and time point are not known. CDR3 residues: CASSGIGTISPLHF. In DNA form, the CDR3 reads TGTGCCAGCAGTGGGATAGGGACTATCTCACCCCTCCACTTT.